The entry below describes one TCR beta chain. Its antigen remains unknown. This entry comes from a study of T cell responses to AZD1222 COVID-19 vaccine. Germline trimming cut 6 bases from V and 9 bases from J; bases unmatched to any gene: 2. This CDR3 is 13 amino acids long. CDR1 is WNHNN and CDR2 is SYGVQD in the germline V gene (reference sequence). Whether given at about 4 or about 12 weeks, second doses were pooled. Sequencing used immunoSEQ multiplex PCR; TCRdb keeps in-frame clones, though not all of them. The sample includes 90,000 to 100,000 clones, around 84% of them seen just once. Study-level findings and limits: At study baseline, merely six AZD1222 recipients were seropositive. CD4 TCRs associated with vaccination spanned spike, dominating at 160-218 and 743-854.

This receptor was identified in an adult who received the AZD1222 COVID-19 vaccine. The rearrangement links TRBV10-1 to TRBJ2-1; 13 bases agree with TRBD2. The sequencing here drew on peripheral blood, taken 28 days after the second AZD1222 dose. The CDR3 spells CASSRTSGGEQFF. Here the CDR3 DNA reads TGCGCCAGCAGCAGGACTAGCGGGGGTGAGCAGTTCTTC.